This is a list of T cell receptor beta chains from one sample in a study of tumor and adjacent non-tumor tissue in lung cancer. TCRdb used MiXCR to reprocess the multiplex PCR reads, holding one entry per CDR3 protein. The repertoire holds about 93,000 distinct CDR3 sequences, with 61% as singletons. The sequencing input was lung tumor tissue. These receptors were taken from a man between 65 and 79 years old with non-small cell lung cancer. Each CDR3 is given without its conserved first and last residue.

V gene | CDR3 protein
TRBV11-2 | GGQGSNGELF
TRBV11-3 | PSSPNSSETGYEEQY
TRBV4-1 | ASSQDSFGRVYQPHH
TRBV20-1 | SATGTSGRGEQF
TRBV12-3/TRBV12-4 | ASSFRRESTRNTIY
TRBV6-6 | ANSSSGAPGANILT
TRBV30 | AWNRSSGNTIY
TRBV28 | ASSSRGGGSYEQY
TRBV20-1 | STRAGTGLTEAF
TRBV6-1 | TSSVTDTHY
TRBV28 | ASSLSYWGYTEAF
TRBV4-2 | VSSQELTSGGDTQY
TRBV12-3/TRBV12-4 | ASGGQESFSEQF
TRBV28 | AIRRDRTLTGELF
TRBV4-1 | ASSQVVSSGVTQY
TRBV20-1 | STPGDRGGTQY
TRBV12-3/TRBV12-4 | ASSPVLRSGANVLT
TRBV29-1 | SAARTGRDEQD
TRBV6-4 | ASSESQGNQPQH
TRBV24-1 | ATSVLGGSGELF
TRBV28 | ASIQNGGLNYGYT
TRBV7-3 | ASSPGGFNTEAF
TRBV7-8 | ASRKQGASRETQY
TRBV10-3 | TISLTGQKTQY
TRBV5-6 | DSSFAYGYT
TRBV20-1 | SARGGGHLNTEAF
TRBV28 | ATRTSGGNLAQY
TRBV20-1 | SARDLQVGYT
TRBV7-9 | ASSLRSTATNEKLF
TRBV21-1 | ASNDREKETQY
TRBV7-9 | ASSLGWTGVCQPQH
TRBV29-1 | SLRGDYNEQF
TRBV20-1 | SARDLEQRTVDEQF
TRBV28 | ASSHPRQEVRYGQY
TRBV20-1 | SASPGVGQPKH
TRBV6-1 | ASSVPTQRQGGAGELF
TRBV11-2 | ASSHGFRTGAPGSKNIQY
TRBV7-9 | ASSLALGGQAGNQPQH
TRBV6-2/TRBV6-3 | GSRGGTGDTGELS
TRBV29-1 | NVQDGGKNSPLH
TRBV11-2 | ASSLTCEQY
TRBV28 | ASYEYYGHT